This is a list of T cell receptor beta chains from one sample in a study of blood T cell repertoires in COVID-19. The protocol was immunoSEQ multiplex PCR, while the TCRdb copy is restricted to in-frame clones and leaves out a portion. The sample contains 70,000 to 90,000 clones, roughly 80% of which appear only once. The specimen was peripheral blood. Receptors were obtained from a human donor in a cohort sampled during active COVID-19. The CDR3 runs from the conserved cysteine through the conserved F or W. Fields, in order: CDR3 protein, J gene, clone size, V gene. Where a row states a size, it is once, few, many or the class of an expanded clone; other rows omit it.

CDR3aa: CASSRSAGESGNTIYF; j_gene: TRBJ1-3; abundance: NA; v_gene: TRBV4-3
CDR3aa: CASSLTGSTDTQYF; j_gene: TRBJ2-3; abundance: NA; v_gene: TRBV5-1
CDR3aa: CASSSEQGEIATNEKLFF; j_gene: TRBJ1-4; abundance: NA; v_gene: TRBV7-9
CDR3aa: CSGWRSSYGYTF; j_gene: TRBJ1-2; abundance: NA; v_gene: TRBV29-1
CDR3aa: CASSSGTGLYEQYF; j_gene: TRBJ2-7; abundance: NA; v_gene: TRBV7-9
CDR3aa: CASSLGAGNTDTQYF; j_gene: TRBJ2-3; abundance: NA; v_gene: TRBV5-1
CDR3aa: CASSLQTSGSRSYEQYF; j_gene: TRBJ2-7; abundance: few; v_gene: TRBV27
CDR3aa: CASSQEVSGTGEGYTF; j_gene: TRBJ1-2; abundance: NA; v_gene: TRBV4-2
CDR3aa: CASSQDLAIGLVSHNEQFF; j_gene: TRBJ2-1; abundance: NA; v_gene: TRBV4-3
CDR3aa: CASSPSGNEQYF; j_gene: TRBJ2-7; abundance: NA; v_gene: TRBV5-1
CDR3aa: CATSIRNIQYF; j_gene: TRBJ2-4; abundance: NA; v_gene: TRBV15
CDR3aa: CASSVGSLRASYEQYF; j_gene: TRBJ2-7; abundance: NA; v_gene: TRBV9
CDR3aa: CATWTVPSEQFF; j_gene: TRBJ2-1; abundance: NA; v_gene: TRBV27
CDR3aa: CASSLGGRSTDTQYF; j_gene: TRBJ2-3; abundance: NA; v_gene: TRBV13
CDR3aa: CASSVLRETQYF; j_gene: TRBJ2-5; abundance: NA; v_gene: TRBV5-1
CDR3aa: CASSSPQLLELTQYF; j_gene: TRBJ2-3; abundance: NA; v_gene: TRBV7-9
CDR3aa: CASTPDSYNEQFF; j_gene: TRBJ2-1; abundance: NA; v_gene: TRBV6-2/TRBV6-3
CDR3aa: CASSDRTINEQFF; j_gene: TRBJ2-1; abundance: NA; v_gene: TRBV13
CDR3aa: CASSLEGQSSYEQYF; j_gene: TRBJ2-7; abundance: NA; v_gene: TRBV5-5
CDR3aa: CASSLGDRSNSPLHF; j_gene: TRBJ1-6; abundance: NA; v_gene: TRBV5-6
CDR3aa: CATSDPGQPNQPQHF; j_gene: TRBJ1-5; abundance: NA; v_gene: TRBV24-1
CDR3aa: CASSKVEDRGIADGNQPQHF; j_gene: TRBJ1-5; abundance: NA; v_gene: TRBV21-1
CDR3aa: CATSDLAGLAGTSTDTQYF; j_gene: TRBJ2-3; abundance: NA; v_gene: TRBV24-1
CDR3aa: CASSFLSSGRVGEQFF; j_gene: TRBJ2-1; abundance: many; v_gene: TRBV28
CDR3aa: CATSDSSGRNYEQYF; j_gene: TRBJ2-7; abundance: NA; v_gene: TRBV24-1
CDR3aa: CASRPPQIYYEQYF; j_gene: TRBJ2-7; abundance: NA; v_gene: TRBV12-2
CDR3aa: CASSLQGRRAQPQHF; j_gene: TRBJ1-5; abundance: few; v_gene: TRBV28
CDR3aa: CASSRQGVPYEQYF; j_gene: TRBJ2-7; abundance: NA; v_gene: TRBV27